A single sample gave rise to the 22 T cell receptor beta chains below, sequenced in a study of T cells in women clearing cervical HPV infection (dated by TCRdb to between 2018 and 2020). Receptor libraries were prepared by the immunoSEQ multiplex PCR assay. Here the immuneACCESS table is served through TCRdb, limited to in-frame sequences with V and J called. Missing clones are a known gap in these copies; in checked studies unresolved V genes cover under half, and the rest lacks a known reason. In this sample's table one finds tens of thousands of clones. The ten largest account for 2% to 3% of the sample. Sequencing was performed on blood buffy coat. The source is a woman between 18 and 75 years old with a cervical HPV16 infection that either progressed to CIN3+ or cleared (not recorded which).

On this clone: The read falls 3 residues short of the CDR3 end, and the missing part is taken from the germline J gene. The chain carries TRBV4-2 and TRBJ2-1; 16 nucleotides agree with TRBD2. This CDR3 comprises 16 residues. Germline CDR1 reads LGHNA; CDR2 reads YNFKEQ. After removal of 5 bases from V and 8 bases from J, the junction contained 6 bases not matched to a gene. CDR3 bases read: TGTGCCAGCAGCACGGGACTAGCGGGGGGGCATGATGAG. Translated, it gives CASSTGLAGGHDE. The CDR3 in its entirety is CASSTGLAGGHDEQFF.

As concerns this clone: The CDR3 is cut off 3 residues early in the read; its end comes from the germline J gene. This sequence joins TRBV18 and TRBJ1-1; no clear D gene. Germline CDR1 KGHSH, CDR2 LQKENI. V lost 6 bases and J 3 bases, leaving 5 bases between the germline ends. The CDR3 extends over 11 amino acids. CDR3 amino acids: CASSLDTEAFF. Incomplete CDR3 DNA: TGTGCCAGCTCCCTTGACACTGAA. The whole variable domain, filled in from reference TRBV18 and TRBJ1-1, reads NAGVMQNPRHLVRRRGQEARLRCSPMKGHSHVYWYRQLPEEGLKFMVYLQKENIIDESGMPKERFSAEFPKEGPSILRIQQVVRGDSAAYFCASSLDTEAFFGQGTRLTVV.

Turning to this clone: Read data end 3 residues before the CDR3 end; the end is taken from the germline J gene. The chain recombines TRBV7-6 with TRBJ1-2; possible D gene TRBD1, 6 bases. CDR3 size: 18 residues. CDR1 is SGHVS and CDR2 is FNYEAQ in the germline V gene. The DNA read from the CDR3 is TGTGCCAGCAGCCTTTCACAGGGCCCGAGACCGTCAGGTTGGGAC. It codes for CASSLSQGPRPSGWD. The whole CDR3 is CASSLSQGPRPSGWDYTF.

In regard to this clone: The read comes to an end 3 residues before the CDR3 does, leaving the germline J gene to fill in the end. V gene TRBV18 combines with J gene TRBJ2-3, with D uncertain. V gave up 0 bases and J gave up 2 bases, with 12 bases separating them. Germline assignment: CDR1 KGHSH and CDR2 LQKENI. This CDR3 has 16 amino acids. Partial CDR3 DNA: TGTGCCAGCTCACCACCTAGCTTTACTTCCACAGATACG. This translates into CASSPPSFTSTDT. Given in full, the CDR3 is CASSPPSFTSTDTQYF.

Comments on this clone: The CDR3 is cut off 3 residues early in the read; its end comes from the germline J gene. V and J are TRBV5-1 and TRBJ2-5; D gene uncertain. The V end lost 0 bases, the J end lost 3 bases, and 6 bases lay between the germline ends. The germline V gene encodes CDR1 SGHRS and CDR2 YFSETQ. This CDR3 is 13 amino acids long. CDR3 DNA (partial): TGCGCCAGCAGCTTGGTGCCTAAAGAGACC. Protein sequence: CASSLVPKET. The whole CDR3 protein reads CASSLVPKETQYF.

About this clone: Coverage ceases 3 residues before the CDR3 finishes, and the germline J gene fills in the end. The chain carries TRBV5-6 and TRBJ1-2; TRBD1 is a possible D gene (6 bases). Per germline, CDR1 SGHDT and CDR2 YYEEEE. The CDR3 runs to 13 residues. The sequenced CDR3 bases are TGTGCCAGCAGCTCCCGCAGGGGCTACGAC. Its protein is CASSSRRGYD. The CDR3 reads in full as CASSSRRGYDYTF.

As for this clone: The junction differs from germline at one of its ends, possibly a read error. The DNA ends 3 residues before the CDR3 does, and the rest of the CDR3 is filled in from the germline J gene. The chain employs TRBV7-7 and TRBJ1-2; unclear D gene. The CDR3 runs to 15 residues. Looked up from germline, CDR1 is SSHAT and CDR2 is FNYEAQ (reference sequence). CDR3 sequence reads: CASSPSASGNYDYTF. CDR3 DNA (partial): TGTGCTAGCAGCCCCTCGGCTAGCGGAAATTACGAC. Full variable domain (outside the CDR3, taken from reference TRBV7-7 and TRBJ1-2): GAGVSQSPRYKVTKRGQDVTLRCDPISSHATLYWYQQALGQGPEFLTYFNYEAQPDKSGLPSDRFSAERPEGSISTLTIQRTEQRDSAMYRCASSPSASGNYDYTFGSGTRLTVV.

In the case of this clone: The missing CDR3 end, 3 residues past where the read stops, is filled in from the germline J gene. This chain uses TRBV20-1 with TRBJ2-1; 12 bases are a match to TRBD2. J gave up 5 bases and V 5 bases, and 7 bases lay outside the gene matches. This CDR3 has 15 residues. The germline CDR1 and CDR2 sequences are DFQATT and SNEGSKA (reference sequence). The CDR3 spells CSASLGLAGNNEQFF. Partial CDR3 DNA: TGCAGTGCTTCCCTTGGACTAGCGGGAAACAATGAG.

Points on this clone: The CDR3 end lies 3 residues beyond the end of the read and is filled in from the germline J gene. The V call is TRBV20-1, the J call TRBJ2-3; 7 bases are a match to TRBD2. Unmatched junction bases numbered 9, after V lost 6 bases and J lost 3 bases. CDR1 and CDR2 (germline): DFQATT, SNEGSKA (reference sequence). The CDR3 sequence is 14 residues long. The part of the CDR3 DNA that was read is TGCAGTGCGTTACTGAGCGGGGCTACAGATACG. This sequence encodes CSALLSGATDT. The CDR3 in full is CSALLSGATDTQYF.

As concerns this clone: Read sequence stops 3 residues before the CDR3 end, and the germline J gene provides the missing end. The chain is built from TRBV29-1 and TRBJ1-2; D possibly corresponds to TRBD1 (5 bases). Germline V lookup: CDR1 SQVTM, CDR2 ANQGSEA. Trimming left V 1 base short and J 3 bases short, with 15 bases between. CDR3 length: 15 amino acids. This CDR3 is CSVEGQGDLYYGYTF. CDR3 DNA, as far as it was read: TGCAGCGTTGAAGGGCAGGGTGATCTTTACTATGGC. The whole variable domain, remainder taken from reference TRBV29-1 and TRBJ1-2, is SAVISQKPSRDICQRGTSLTIQCQVDSQVTMMFWYRQQPGQSLTLIATANQGSEATYESGFVIDKFPISRPNLTFSTLTVSNMSPEDSSIYLCSVEGQGDLYYGYTFGSGTRLTVV.

Regarding this clone: The CDR3 extends 3 residues past the end of the read, so its final part is completed from the germline J gene. At the DNA level, this CDR3 is encoded by other sequences in the same sample as well. V usage is TRBV19 and J usage is TRBJ2-3; TRBD1 matches at 7 bases. The CDR3 contains 13 residues. Germline CDR1 is LNHDA and CDR2 is SQIVND (reference sequence). CDR3 region: CASSTTGQETQYF. The DNA read from the CDR3 is TGTGCCAGTAGTACGACAGGGCAAGAGACG.

In the case of this clone: The DNA ends 3 residues before the CDR3 does, and the rest of the CDR3 is filled in from the germline J gene. V usage is TRBV4-1 and J usage is TRBJ2-7; the match to TRBD1 covers 7 bases. V dropped 5 bases and J dropped 3; count of bases not matched to a gene: 7. The CDR3 is 14 residues long. Germline CDR1 and CDR2: MGHRA and YSYEKL. CDR3 amino acids: CASSATGEGYEQYF. The CDR3 DNA, read in part, is TGCGCCAGCAGCGCTACAGGGGAAGGCTACGAG.

Note on this clone: With the read ending 3 residues before the CDR3 end, the germline J gene is used to fill in that end. The chain carries TRBV19 and TRBJ2-2; 7 bases agree with TRBD1. The germline gives CDR1 LNHDA, CDR2 SQIVND (reference sequence). The ends lost 8 bases at V and 4 bases at J; junction bases unmatched: 4. This CDR3 has 13 amino acids. CDR3 DNA, as far as it was read: TGTGCCAGTTCCTCAGGGGGCACCGGGGAG. It specifies CASSSGGTGE. The CDR3 in full is CASSSGGTGELFF. Full variable domain (outside the CDR3, taken from reference TRBV19 and TRBJ2-2): DGGITQSPKYLFRKEGQNVTLSCEQNLNHDAMYWYRQDPGQGLRLIYYSQIVNDFQKGDIAEGYSVSREKKESFPLTVTSAQKNPTAFYLCASSSGGTGELFFGEGSRLTVL.

Regarding this clone: The read terminates 3 residues ahead of where the CDR3 ends, so the germline J gene completes it. This chain uses TRBV7-3 with TRBJ1-2; 8 bases map to TRBD1. CDR1 is SGHTA, CDR2 FQGTGA, per germline. V dropped 0 bases and J dropped 6; count of bases not matched to a gene: 3. This CDR3 spans 14 amino acids. The CDR3 loop is CASSLTDRDDGYTF. The CDR3 bases that were read are TGTGCCAGCAGCTTAACGGACAGGGATGATGGC.

About this clone: Read data end 3 residues before the CDR3 end; the end is taken from the germline J gene. The chain links TRBV5-1 to TRBJ1-3, with D perhaps TRBD1 (5 bases). The V gene's germline CDR1 is SGHRS and CDR2 YFSETQ. The V end lost 4 bases, the J end lost 4 bases, and 9 bases lay between the germline ends. The CDR3 covers 13 residues. The CDR3 sequence: CASSGEGGNTIYF. Incomplete CDR3 DNA: TGCGCCAGCAGCGGAGAGGGGGGAAACACC.

Notes on this clone: The read terminates 3 residues ahead of where the CDR3 ends, so the germline J gene completes it. The genes are TRBV5-1 and TRBJ2-7; 7 nucleotides match TRBD2. Per germline, CDR1 SGHRS and CDR2 YFSETQ. V dropped 0 bases and J dropped 6; count of bases not matched to a gene: 24. The CDR3 has 20 residues. The sequenced part of the CDR3 DNA is TGCGCCAGCAGCTTGGGGCCCAAGATTAGCGGGCTTTGGGGCTCACTCGAG. This codes for CASSLGPKISGLWGSLE. The full-length CDR3 reads as CASSLGPKISGLWGSLEQYF.

Note on this clone: The read gets to within 3 residues of the CDR3 end, and the germline J gene fills in the rest. The chain couples TRBV2 to TRBJ1-1; no clear D. V lost 7 bases to trimming and J lost 1 base, with 10 bases between them. Germline V gene data show CDR1 as SNHLY and CDR2 as FYNNEI. The CDR3 sequence is 13 residues long. Incomplete CDR3 DNA: TGTGCCAGCAATGTGGGCCAGAACACTGAA. It codes for CASNVGQNTE. The complete CDR3 reads CASNVGQNTEAFF.

Worth noting for this clone: The read gets to within 3 residues of the CDR3 end, and the germline J gene fills in the rest. This sequence joins TRBV24-1 and TRBJ2-3, with D possibly matching TRBD1 (6 bases). Germline CDR1 and CDR2: KGHDR and SFDVKD. This CDR3 has 15 residues. Trimming left V 4 bases short and J 0 bases short, with 10 bases between. The CDR3 DNA, read in part, is TGTGCCACCAGTGACAAAGGACAGAGCACAGATACG. It encodes CATSDKGQSTDT. The entire CDR3 sequence reads CATSDKGQSTDTQYF.

According to its frequency, this clone is medium-sized. Read coverage stops 3 residues before the CDR3 terminus; the germline J gene supplies the remainder. The J gene is TRBJ2-1, the V gene TRBV14, with unresolved D. This CDR3 has 13 residues. The germline V and J ends were trimmed by 7 bases and 6 bases, with 13 bases remaining between them. Germline CDR1 is SGHDN and CDR2 is FVKESK. CDR3 sequence reads: CASNRVPGNEQFF. Partial CDR3 DNA: TGTGCCAGCAATCGAGTACCGGGCAATGAG. The full variable domain, with the rest looked up from reference TRBV14 and TRBJ2-1, is EAGVTQFPSHSVIEKGQTVTLRCDPISGHDNLYWYRRVMGKEIKFLLHFVKESKQDESGMPNNRFLAERTGGTYSTLKVQPAELEDSGVYFCASNRVPGNEQFFGPGTRLTVL.

This CDR3 reads CASSPIGVQETQYF. CDR3 DNA (partial): TGTGCCAGCAGCCCTATCGGGGTTCAAGAGACC. The chain employs TRBV11-1 and TRBJ2-5, with D perhaps TRBD2 (5 bases). The observed sequence ends 3 residues before the CDR3 terminus, with the missing tail filled in from the germline J gene. The CDR3 is 14 residues long. Germline V lookup: CDR1 SGHAT, CDR2 FQDESV (reference sequence). V lost 5 bases and J lost 2, with 12 bases in between.

Turning to this clone: The read is 3 residues too short to cover the CDR3 end, so that end is filled in from the germline J gene. The chain joins TRBV19 to TRBJ1-5, with D unclear. The CDR3 contains 16 residues. Germline V gene sequence: CDR1 LNHDA, CDR2 SQIVND (reference sequence). Between the trimmed V and J ends, which lost 1 base and 0 bases, there was a span of 10 bases. The CDR3 loop reads CASSIGLLNSNQPQHF. The CDR3 bases that were read are TGTGCCAGTAGTATAGGCCTACTAAATAGCAATCAGCCC.

In regard to this clone: The missing CDR3 end, 3 residues past where the read stops, is filled in from the germline J gene. This chain uses TRBV6-2 or TRBV6-3 with TRBJ1-2, with D uncertain. CDR3 size: 14 residues. CDR1 is MNHEY and CDR2 is SVGEGT in the germline V gene. CDR3 DNA (partial): TGTGCCAGCACCACTAGCGGACCCTACAATGAC. This translates into CASTTSGPYND. The entire CDR3 protein is CASTTSGPYNDYTF.